Reported below is one T cell receptor beta chain. Treatment noted: about 20 received Ad26.COV2.S at low or high dose, single or two shots; about five received placebo; per-sample allocation not given. Sampling took place 63 days after the first vaccine or placebo injection. This entry is derived from a study of Ad26.COV2.S vaccination and SARS-CoV-2 variants. Here immunoSEQ multiplex PCR was the method, and the copy in TCRdb shows in-frame clones only, minus some. The data hold about 400,000 clones, with roughly 90% observed a single time. Germline V gene sequence: CDR1 MNHNS, CDR2 SASEGT. The CDR3 spans 14 residues. Trimming took 3 bases from V and 5 from J; bases not matched to a gene: 1.

The sequence was collected from a person between 18 and 60 years old who received the Ad26.COV2.S COVID-19 vaccine or a placebo. The chain links TRBV6-1 to TRBJ1-5, with TRBD1 matching over 10 bases. The material sequenced was peripheral blood, taken in a trial of Ad26.COV2.S vaccine versus placebo. CDR3 protein: CASSEDRGDQPQHF. CDR3 nucleotides: TGTGCCAGCAGTGAGGACAGGGGGGATCAGCCCCAGCATTTT.